This entry lists 10 T cell receptor beta chains sequenced from one sample in a study of radiotherapy plus CTLA-4 blockade in lung cancer. Clones were read by immunoSEQ multiplex PCR, and TCRdb kept only the in-frame ones, dropping some. The sample has around 86,000 clones, less than 90% seen once; the top ten hold 0.65% to 0.95%. Sequencing used peripheral blood, obtained from a patient treated with radiotherapy plus ipilimumab. The receptors come from a human donor with non-small cell lung cancer who had stable disease on radiotherapy plus ipilimumab.

This chain connects TRBV11-2 to TRBJ2-7; D is unclear. Trimming cost V 3 bases and J 1 base, with 7 bases left between them. Germline CDR1 SGHAT, CDR2 FQNNGV. This CDR3 region has 13 residues. CDR3 sequence reads: CASSFGRSYEQYF. CDR3 DNA sequence: TGTGCCAGCAGCTTTGGCAGGTCCTACGAGCAGTACTTC.

The CDR3 reads CASTGRGSDTQYF. The CDR3 DNA reads as TGTGCCAGCACCGGTAGGGGGTCAGATACGCAGTATTTT. J is TRBJ2-3 and V is TRBV7-8, with D possibly being TRBD1 (6 bases). Germline V gene data show CDR1 as SGHVS and CDR2 as FQNEAQ. The CDR3 length is 13 residues. With 7 bases removed from V and 4 bases from J, the gap between germline ends came to 12 bases.

The rearrangement uses TRBV5-1 and TRBJ2-3; 9 positions agree with TRBD2. There are 15 residues in the CDR3. The trim removed 7 bases at V and 1 base at J, leaving 7 bases unmatched. The germline CDR1 and CDR2 sequences are SGHRS and YFSETQ. CDR3 sequence: CASRSLAGGTDTQYF. The CDR3 DNA sequence: TGCGCCAGCCGTTCCTTAGCGGGGGGCACAGATACGCAGTATTTT.

The gene calls are TRBV6-1 and TRBJ2-7; D assignment may be TRBD1 or TRBD2 (5 bases each). CDR3 size: 14 residues. The germline V gene has CDR1 MNHNS and CDR2 SASEGT. V lost 5 bases and J lost 2, with 13 bases in between. DNA for the CDR3: TGTGCCAGCAGTCCGTCCGGGACGGCCTACGAGCAGTACTTC. This encodes CASSPSGTAYEQYF.

The CDR3 sequence is CASSYSIDLEAFF. In DNA form, the CDR3 reads TGTGCCAGCAGTTACTCGATTGACCTTGAAGCTTTCTTT. The chain links TRBV6-5 to TRBJ1-1, with D unclear. Germline CDR1 reads MNHEY; CDR2 reads SVGAGI. The CDR3 extends over 13 amino acids. V lost 0 bases, J lost 7 bases, and 9 bases lay in between.

This rearrangement joins TRBV5-1 to TRBJ2-4; 7 bases map to TRBD1. The CDR3 sequence is 15 residues long. Unmatched junction bases numbered 6, after V lost 0 bases and J lost 6 bases. Germline CDR1 and CDR2: SGHRS and YFSETQ. CDR3 sequence reads: CASSLVRDSSNIQYF. The CDR3 nucleotides read TGCGCCAGCAGCTTGGTCCGGGACAGCTCAAACATTCAGTACTTC.

This chain links TRBV7-8 with TRBJ1-6; D possibly corresponds to TRBD1 (5 bases). The CDR3 is made up of 15 amino acids. The germline V gene encodes CDR1 SGHVS and CDR2 FQNEAQ. Deletions cut 5 bases from V and 7 bases from J, with 15 bases between. CDR3 loop: CASSLFRDRNSPLHF. DNA of the CDR3: TGTGCCAGCAGCCTGTTCAGGGATCGGAATTCACCCCTCCACTTT.

This sequence joins TRBV4-1 and TRBJ2-5; TRBD2 aligns across 7 bases. CDR3 size: 13 residues. Losses at the gene ends were 5 bases for V and 4 bases for J; bases not matched to a gene: 4. Germline V gene lookup returns CDR1 MGHRA and CDR2 YSYEKL. The CDR3 DNA follows: TGCGCCAGCAGCGTCCGGGAGGTAGAGACCCAGTACTTC. Translation: CASSVREVETQYF.

The chain has TRBV19 and TRBJ1-2; possibly TRBD1 for D (6 bases). This CDR3 comprises 15 residues. V was shortened by 7 bases and J by 4 bases, with 19 bases between the two germline ends. Germline loops: CDR1 LNHDA, CDR2 SQIVND (reference sequence). CDR3 nucleotide sequence: TGTGCCAGTAAAGCATTTGGGGGGCCCGGCTATGGCTACACCTTC. It encodes CASKAFGGPGYGYTF.

Only one count was recorded for this clone. The gene calls are TRBV4-1 and TRBJ1-2, with D unclear. The CDR3 runs to 13 residues. V shed 2 bases and J shed 1 base, with 5 bases lying between them. Per the germline V gene, CDR1 is MGHRA and CDR2 is YSYEKL. In nucleotides, the CDR3 is TGCGCCAGCAGCCAACGGGTTAACTATGGCTACACCTTC. Translation gives CASSQRVNYGYTF.